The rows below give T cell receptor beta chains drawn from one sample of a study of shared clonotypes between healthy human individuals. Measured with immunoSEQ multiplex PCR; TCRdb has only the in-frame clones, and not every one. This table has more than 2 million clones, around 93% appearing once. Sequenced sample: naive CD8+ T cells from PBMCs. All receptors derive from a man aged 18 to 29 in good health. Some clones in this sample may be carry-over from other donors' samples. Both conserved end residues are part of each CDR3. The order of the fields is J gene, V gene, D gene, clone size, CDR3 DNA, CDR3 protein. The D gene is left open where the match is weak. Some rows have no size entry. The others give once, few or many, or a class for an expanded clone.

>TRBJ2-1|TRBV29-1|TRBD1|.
TGCAGCGCCCCAGGGGGCCCCTCCTACAATGAGCAGTTCTTC
CSAPGGPSYNEQFF
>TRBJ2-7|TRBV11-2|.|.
TGTGCCAGCAGCTTAGAGCGCGTTAGCTCCTACGAGCAGTACTTC
CASSLERVSSYEQYF
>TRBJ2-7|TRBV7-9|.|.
TGTGCCAGCAGCTCGAGCACTGGATACGAGCAGTACTTC
CASSSSTGYEQYF
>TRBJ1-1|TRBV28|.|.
TGTGCCAGCATGATTTTAGGGGAGGGAATAAGGTCTGAAGCTTTCTTT
CASMILGEGIRSEAFF
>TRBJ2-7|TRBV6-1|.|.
TGTGCCAGCAGTTGGGCCATAATCTACGAGCAGTACTTC
CASSWAIIYEQYF
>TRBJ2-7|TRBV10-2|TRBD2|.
TGCGCCAGCATGACTAGCGGGAGCTACGAGCAGTACTTC
CASMTSGSYEQYF
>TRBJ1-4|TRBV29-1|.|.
TGCAGCGTCCTACCTCTGGGGGCTAAGAATGAAAAACTGTTTTTT
CSVLPLGAKNEKLFF
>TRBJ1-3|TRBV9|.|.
TGTGCCAGCAGCGCCCGGGACCCCGCATCTGGAAACACCATATATTTT
CASSARDPASGNTIYF
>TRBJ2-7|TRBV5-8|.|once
TGTGCCAGCATCCCGGGACGTATGCTTTACGAGCAGTACTTC
CASIPGRMLYEQYF
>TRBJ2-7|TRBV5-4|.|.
TGTGCCAGCAGCCGACCGGGACAGCCGCTAGCGGGCCCCTCCTACGAGCAGTACTTC
CASSRPGQPLAGPSYEQYF
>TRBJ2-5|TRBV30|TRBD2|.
TGTGCCTGGAGTATACTAGCGGGAGGGGCCCAGTACTTC
CAWSILAGGAQYF
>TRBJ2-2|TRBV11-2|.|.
TGTGCCAGCAGCTTATACGCTACGAACACCGGGGAGCTGTTTTTT
CASSLYATNTGELFF
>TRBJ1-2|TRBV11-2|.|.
TGTGCCAGCAGCTTAGGGAGACAGAACTATGGCTACACCTTC
CASSLGRQNYGYTF
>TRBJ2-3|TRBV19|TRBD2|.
TGTGCCAGTAGTCTTGCCGGGACTAGCGAACCCGGGGATACGCAGTATTTT
CASSLAGTSEPGDTQYF
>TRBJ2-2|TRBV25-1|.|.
TGTGCCAGCAGTCGGCGAAACCTGGGATATGACACCGGGGAGCTGTTTTTT
CASSRRNLGYDTGELFF
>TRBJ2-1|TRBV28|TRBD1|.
TGTGCCAGCACCAATCCGAGACAGGGGGCCTACAATGAGCAGTTCTTC
CASTNPRQGAYNEQFF
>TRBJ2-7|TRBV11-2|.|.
TGTGCCAGCAGCTTCGGACCTACAGGGCCCTACGAGCAGTACTTC
CASSFGPTGPYEQYF
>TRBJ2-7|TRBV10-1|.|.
TGCGCCAGCACAGGGGGGTCCTACGAGCAGTACTTC
CASTGGSYEQYF
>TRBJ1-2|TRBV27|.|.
TGTGCCAGCAGCCCCTATGCCTATAACTATGGCTACACCTTC
CASSPYAYNYGYTF
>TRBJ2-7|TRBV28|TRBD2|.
TGTGCCAGCAGTTTAGAGGGGACTAGCTACGAGCAGTACTTC
CASSLEGTSYEQYF
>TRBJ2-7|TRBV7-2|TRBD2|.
TGTGCCAGCAGCTCGACTAGCGGGAGATCGGAAGAGCAGTACTTC
CASSSTSGRSEEQYF
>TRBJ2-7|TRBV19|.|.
TGTGCCAGTAGTATCGACGCAACCTACGAGCAGTACTTC
CASSIDATYEQYF
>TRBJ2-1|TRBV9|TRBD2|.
TGTGCCAGCAGCGTACTCGGACTAGCTTACAATGAGCAGTTCTTC
CASSVLGLAYNEQFF
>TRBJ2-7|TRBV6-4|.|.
TGTGCCAGCAGTGACTCAGAAACCAGGACCGCCTTTCGAGGGTACTTC
CASSDSETRTAFRGYF
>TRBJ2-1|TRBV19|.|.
TGTGCCAGTAGTCCTATGCCTGGACCCTACAATGAGCAGTTCTTC
CASSPMPGPYNEQFF
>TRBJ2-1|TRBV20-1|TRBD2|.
TGCAGTGCGGGTACTAGCGATGAGCAGTTCTTC
CSAGTSDEQFF
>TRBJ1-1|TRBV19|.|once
TGTGCCAGTAGTATTTTTCGGGGCCAACTCTTGACTGAAGCTTTCTTT
CASSIFRGQLLTEAFF
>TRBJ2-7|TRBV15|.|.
TGTGCCACCAGCATCGAAACAGGTTACGAGCAGTACTTC
CATSIETGYEQYF
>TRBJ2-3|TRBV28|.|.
TGTGCCAGCAGTCTAAGCTATCCCAGGGGTACGCAGTATTTT
CASSLSYPRGTQYF
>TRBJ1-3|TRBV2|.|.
TGTGCCGGTATCTTGAAAGGGTCAGGAAACACCATATATTTT
CAGILKGSGNTIYF
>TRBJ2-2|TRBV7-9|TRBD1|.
TGTGCCAGCAGCGAGGGACAGGGGGCCGGCGGGGAGCTGTTTTTT
CASSEGQGAGGELFF
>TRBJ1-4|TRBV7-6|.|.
TGTGCCAGCAGCCCCCTAGGGAGCCGGAATGAAAAACTGTTTTTT
CASSPLGSRNEKLFF
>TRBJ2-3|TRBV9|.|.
TGTGCCAGCAGCGCCAATCGAGCTACGCAGTATTTT
CASSANRATQYF
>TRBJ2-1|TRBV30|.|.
TGTGCCTGGAGTGTAGACAGGCATGAGCAGTTCTTC
CAWSVDRHEQFF
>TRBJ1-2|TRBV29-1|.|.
TGCAGCGTTGCAGTTAACTATGGCTACACCTTC
CSVAVNYGYTF
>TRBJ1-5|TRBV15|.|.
TGTGCCACCAGCAGCGCCGGGGGTAACCGGCGCAATCAGCCCCAGCATTTT
CATSSAGGNRRNQPQHF
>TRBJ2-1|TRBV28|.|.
TGTGCCAGCAGTTCCTCCCGGTCAGGCGAGACCTACAATGAGCAGTTCTTC
CASSSSRSGETYNEQFF
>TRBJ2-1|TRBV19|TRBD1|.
TGTGCCAGTAGTATAGTGGGACAGTACAATGAGCAGTTCTTC
CASSIVGQYNEQFF
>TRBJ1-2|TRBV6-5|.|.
TGTGCCAGCAGTGAAGTTGGCTACACCTTC
CASSEVGYTF
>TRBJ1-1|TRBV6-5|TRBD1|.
TGTGCCAGCAGTTGGAAGACAGGGAAAGAACCTGAAGCTTTCTTT
CASSWKTGKEPEAFF
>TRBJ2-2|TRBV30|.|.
TGTGCCTGGAGCCCACGGAACACCGGGGAGCTGTTTTTT
CAWSPRNTGELFF
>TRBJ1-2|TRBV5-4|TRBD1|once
TGTGCCAGCAGCTTGGGGACAGGGGCAGGTGGCTACACCTTC
CASSLGTGAGGYTF
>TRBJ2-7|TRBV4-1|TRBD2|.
TGCGCCAGCAGCCAAGATCTGGCAGCGGGGGAGCAGTACTTC
CASSQDLAAGEQYF
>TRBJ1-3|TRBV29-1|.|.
TGCAGCGTTATACAGGGAGGTGGCACCATATATTTT
CSVIQGGGTIYF
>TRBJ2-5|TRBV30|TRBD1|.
TGTGCCTGGATGGGGGCCCGGGACAGGGGCCGGCAGACCCAGTACTTC
CAWMGARDRGRQTQYF
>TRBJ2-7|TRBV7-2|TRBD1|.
TGTGCCAGCAGCTGGCCCGGGACAGGGGGAAACGAGCAGTACTTC
CASSWPGTGGNEQYF
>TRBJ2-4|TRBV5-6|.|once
TGTGCCAGCAGCTTGGACGCAGGCCCTTGGGACATTCAGTACTTC
CASSLDAGPWDIQYF
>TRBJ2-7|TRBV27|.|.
TGTGCCAGCAGTTCCCTCGACAGCGCCTACGAGCAGTACTTC
CASSSLDSAYEQYF
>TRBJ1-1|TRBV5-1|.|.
TGCGCCAGCAGCTTGGGGCGATCCGGGGCCCAGGGCACTGAAGCTTTCTTT
CASSLGRSGAQGTEAFF
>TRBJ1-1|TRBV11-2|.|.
TGTGCCAGCCTTGAGGAGCTCGGCACTGAAGCTTTCTTT
CASLEELGTEAFF
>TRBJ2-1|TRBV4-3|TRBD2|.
TGCGCCAGCAGCCAAGCTCGAACCGGGACTAGCGTTCGCAATGAGCAGTTCTTC
CASSQARTGTSVRNEQFF
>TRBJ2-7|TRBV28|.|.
TGTGCCAGCACTCTAACGCTAACAGGGCGGGGCGAGCAGTACTTC
CASTLTLTGRGEQYF
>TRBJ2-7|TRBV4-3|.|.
TGCGCCAGCAGCCAAGATAGGACTCTGACCTACGAGCAGTACTTC
CASSQDRTLTYEQYF
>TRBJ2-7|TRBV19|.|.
TGTGCCAGTAGTATTTCAGGGTTCACCTACGAGCAGTACTTC
CASSISGFTYEQYF